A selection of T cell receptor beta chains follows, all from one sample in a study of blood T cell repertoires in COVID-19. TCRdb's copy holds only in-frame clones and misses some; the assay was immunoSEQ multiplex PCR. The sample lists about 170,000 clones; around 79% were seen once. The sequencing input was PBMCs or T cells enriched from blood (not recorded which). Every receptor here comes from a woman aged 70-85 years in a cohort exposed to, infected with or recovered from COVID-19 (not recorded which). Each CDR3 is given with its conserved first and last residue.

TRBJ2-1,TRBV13,CASSLALAGAGSYNEQFF
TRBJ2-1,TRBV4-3,CASSHDGTSGRNEQFF
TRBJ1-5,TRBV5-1,CASSTGTADQPQHF
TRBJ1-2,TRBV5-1,CASSSLGQNGYTF
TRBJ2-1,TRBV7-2,CASSSSLAAREQFF
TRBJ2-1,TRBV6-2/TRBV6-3,CASSYSRLPYNEQFF
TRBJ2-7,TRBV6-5,CASSSESQALTYEQYF
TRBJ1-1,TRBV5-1,CASSFSALNTEAFF
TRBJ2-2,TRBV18,CASSPTQRDTGELFF
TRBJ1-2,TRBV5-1,CASSFSGDVGYTF
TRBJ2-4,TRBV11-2,CASSTRTGGVAKNIQYF
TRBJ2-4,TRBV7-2,CASSLESTSGIQYF
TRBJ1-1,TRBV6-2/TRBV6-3,CASSYGLRRAFF
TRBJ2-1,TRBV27,CASSFDFGGRRGEQFF
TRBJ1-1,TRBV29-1,CSVDSAGFTMNTEAFF
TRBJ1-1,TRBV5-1,CASSFGPGTGEAFF
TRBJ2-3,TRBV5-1,CASATGTSGNEDTQYF
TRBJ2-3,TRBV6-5,CASSSGLSRVTQYF
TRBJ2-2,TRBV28,CASLRVNTGELFF